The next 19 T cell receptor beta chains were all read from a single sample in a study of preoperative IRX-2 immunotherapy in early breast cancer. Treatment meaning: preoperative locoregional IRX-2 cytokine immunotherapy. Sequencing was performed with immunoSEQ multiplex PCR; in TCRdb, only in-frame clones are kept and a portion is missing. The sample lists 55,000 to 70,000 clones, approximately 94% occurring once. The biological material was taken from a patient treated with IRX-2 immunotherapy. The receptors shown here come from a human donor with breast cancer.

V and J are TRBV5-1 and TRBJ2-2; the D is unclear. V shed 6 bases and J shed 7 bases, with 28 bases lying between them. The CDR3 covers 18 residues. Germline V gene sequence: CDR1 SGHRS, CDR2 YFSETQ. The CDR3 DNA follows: TGCGCCAGCACTCTCCTCCCACAAAGTTCGGTAGCCAACGGGGAGCTGTTTTTT. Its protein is CASTLLPQSSVANGELFF. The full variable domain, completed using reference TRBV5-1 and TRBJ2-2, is KAGVTQTPRYLIKTRGQQVTLSCSPISGHRSVSWYQQTPGQGLQFLFEYFSETQRNKGNFPGRFSGRQFSNSRSEMNVSTLELGDSALYLCASTLLPQSSVANGELFFGEGSRLTVL.

The CDR3 region is CASSQEPGSYEQYF. DNA of the CDR3: TGCGCCAGCAGCCAAGAGCCGGGATCGTACGAGCAGTACTTC. The chain recombines TRBV4-3 with TRBJ2-7, with D maybe TRBD2 (5 bases). Germline CDR1 reads LGHNA; CDR2 reads YSLEER. The CDR3 is 14 amino acids. The V gene lost 0 bases and the J gene lost 4 bases, with 10 bases spanning the gap.

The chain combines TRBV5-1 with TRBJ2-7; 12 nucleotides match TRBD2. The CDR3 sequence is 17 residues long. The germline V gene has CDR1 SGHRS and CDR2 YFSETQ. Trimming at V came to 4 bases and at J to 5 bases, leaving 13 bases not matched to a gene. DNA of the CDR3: TGCGCCAGCAGCGAAGGGACTAGCGGGTCTAACTTCCACGAGCAGTACTTC. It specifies CASSEGTSGSNFHEQYF.

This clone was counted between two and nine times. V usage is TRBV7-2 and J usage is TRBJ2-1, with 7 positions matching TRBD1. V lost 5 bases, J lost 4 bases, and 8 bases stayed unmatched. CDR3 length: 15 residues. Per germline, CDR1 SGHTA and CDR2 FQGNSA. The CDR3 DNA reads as TGTGCCAGCAGCCTGGGACAGAATTATTACAATGAGCAGTTCTTC. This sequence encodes CASSLGQNYYNEQFF. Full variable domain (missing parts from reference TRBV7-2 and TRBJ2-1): GAGVSQSPSNKVTEKGKDVELRCDPISGHTALYWYRQSLGQGLEFLIYFQGNSAPDKSGLPSDRFSAERTGGSVSTLTIQRTQQEDSAVYLCASSLGQNYYNEQFFGPGTRLTVL.

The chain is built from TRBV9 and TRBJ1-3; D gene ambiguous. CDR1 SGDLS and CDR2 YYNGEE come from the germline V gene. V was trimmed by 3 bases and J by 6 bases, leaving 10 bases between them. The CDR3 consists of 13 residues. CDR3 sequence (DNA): TGTGCCAGCAGCGCAGCTGGAGCAAACACCATATATTTT. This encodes CASSAAGANTIYF.

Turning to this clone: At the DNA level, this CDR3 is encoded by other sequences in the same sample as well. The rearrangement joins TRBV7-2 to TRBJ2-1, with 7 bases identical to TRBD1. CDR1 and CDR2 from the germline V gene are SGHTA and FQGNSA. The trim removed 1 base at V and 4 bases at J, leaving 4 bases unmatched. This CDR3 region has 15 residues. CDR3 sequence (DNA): TGTGCCAGCAGCTTAGGGACAGGAACATACAATGAGCAGTTCTTC. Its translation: CASSLGTGTYNEQFF.

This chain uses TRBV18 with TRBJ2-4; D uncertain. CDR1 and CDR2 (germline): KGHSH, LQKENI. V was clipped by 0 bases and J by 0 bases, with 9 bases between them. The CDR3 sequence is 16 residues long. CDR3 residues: CASSPPRSGAKNIQYF. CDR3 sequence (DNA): TGTGCCAGCTCACCACCCAGGTCGGGAGCCAAAAACATTCAGTACTTC. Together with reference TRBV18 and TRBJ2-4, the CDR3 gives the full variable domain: NAGVMQNPRHLVRRRGQEARLRCSPMKGHSHVYWYRQLPEEGLKFMVYLQKENIIDESGMPKERFSAEFPKEGPSILRIQQVVRGDSAAYFCASSPPRSGAKNIQYFGAGTRLSVL.

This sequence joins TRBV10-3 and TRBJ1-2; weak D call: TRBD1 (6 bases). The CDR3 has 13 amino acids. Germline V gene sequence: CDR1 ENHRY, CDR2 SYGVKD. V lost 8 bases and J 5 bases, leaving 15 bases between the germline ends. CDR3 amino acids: CAIPRGGSYGYTF. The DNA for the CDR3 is TGTGCCATCCCGAGAGGGGGGTCTTATGGCTACACCTTC.

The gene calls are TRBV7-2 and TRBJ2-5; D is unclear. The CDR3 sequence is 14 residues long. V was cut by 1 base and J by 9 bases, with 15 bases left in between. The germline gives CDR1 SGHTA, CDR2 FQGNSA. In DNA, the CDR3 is TGTGCCAGCAGCTTAGTAGTCACTGGTGAGGCCCAGTACTTC. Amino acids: CASSLVVTGEAQYF.

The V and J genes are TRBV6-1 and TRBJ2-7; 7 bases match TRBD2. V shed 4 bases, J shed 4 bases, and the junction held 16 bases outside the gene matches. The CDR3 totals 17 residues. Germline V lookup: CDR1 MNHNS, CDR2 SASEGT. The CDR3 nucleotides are TGTGCCAGCAGTGGAGGTTTAAGGAAGACTAGCAGATACGAGCAGTACTTC. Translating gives CASSGGLRKTSRYEQYF.

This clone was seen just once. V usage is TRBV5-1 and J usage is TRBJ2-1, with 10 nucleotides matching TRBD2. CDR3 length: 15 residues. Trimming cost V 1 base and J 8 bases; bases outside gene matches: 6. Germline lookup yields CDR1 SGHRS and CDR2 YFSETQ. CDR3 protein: CASSLTTSGLDEQFF. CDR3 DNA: TGCGCCAGCAGCTTGACGACTAGCGGGCTCGATGAGCAGTTCTTC. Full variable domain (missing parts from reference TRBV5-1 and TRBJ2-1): KAGVTQTPRYLIKTRGQQVTLSCSPISGHRSVSWYQQTPGQGLQFLFEYFSETQRNKGNFPGRFSGRQFSNSRSEMNVSTLELGDSALYLCASSLTTSGLDEQFFGPGTRLTVL.

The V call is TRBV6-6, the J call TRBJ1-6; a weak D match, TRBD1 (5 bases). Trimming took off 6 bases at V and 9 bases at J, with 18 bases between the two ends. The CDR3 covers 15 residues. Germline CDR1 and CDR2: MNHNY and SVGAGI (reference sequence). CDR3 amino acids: CASSPRGVWGSPLHF. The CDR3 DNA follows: TGTGCCAGCAGCCCCCGGGGGGTGTGGGGTTCACCCCTCCACTTT.

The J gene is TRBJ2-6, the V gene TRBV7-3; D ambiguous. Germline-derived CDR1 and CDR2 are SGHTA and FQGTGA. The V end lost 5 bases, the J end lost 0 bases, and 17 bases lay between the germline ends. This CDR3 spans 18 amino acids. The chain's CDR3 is CASSLHPTATSGANVLTF. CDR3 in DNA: TGTGCCAGCAGCCTGCATCCGACGGCCACCTCTGGGGCCAACGTCCTGACTTTC. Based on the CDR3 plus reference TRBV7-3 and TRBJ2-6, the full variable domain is GAGVSQTPSNKVTEKGKYVELRCDPISGHTALYWYRQSLGQGPEFLIYFQGTGAADDSGLPNDRFFAVRPEGSVSTLKIQRTERGDSAVYLCASSLHPTATSGANVLTFGAGSRLTVL.

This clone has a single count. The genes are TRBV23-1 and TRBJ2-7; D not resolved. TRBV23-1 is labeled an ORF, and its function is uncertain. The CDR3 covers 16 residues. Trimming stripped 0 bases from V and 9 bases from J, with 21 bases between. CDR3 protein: CASSQSKDALFWGQYF. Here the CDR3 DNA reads TGCGCCAGCAGTCAATCAAAGGACGCCCTTTTCTGGGGGCAGTACTTC.

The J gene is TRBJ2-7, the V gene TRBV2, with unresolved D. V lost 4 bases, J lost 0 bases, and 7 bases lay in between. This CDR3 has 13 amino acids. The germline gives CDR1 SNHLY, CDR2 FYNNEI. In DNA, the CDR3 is TGTGCCAGCAGTGTTAAGGCCTCCTACGAGCAGTACTTC. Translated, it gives CASSVKASYEQYF. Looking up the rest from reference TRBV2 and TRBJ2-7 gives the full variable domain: EPEVTQTPSHQVTQMGQEVILRCVPISNHLYFYWYRQILGQKVEFLVSFYNNEISEKSEIFDDQFSVERPDGSNFTLKIRSTKLEDSAMYFCASSVKASYEQYFGPGTRLTVT.

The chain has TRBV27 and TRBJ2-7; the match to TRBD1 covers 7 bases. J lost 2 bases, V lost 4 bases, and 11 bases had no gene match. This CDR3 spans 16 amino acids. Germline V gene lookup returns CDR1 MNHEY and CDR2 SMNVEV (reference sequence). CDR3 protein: CASSSRQAGGTYEQYF. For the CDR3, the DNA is TGTGCCAGCAGTTCACGCCAGGCAGGGGGTACCTACGAGCAGTACTTC.

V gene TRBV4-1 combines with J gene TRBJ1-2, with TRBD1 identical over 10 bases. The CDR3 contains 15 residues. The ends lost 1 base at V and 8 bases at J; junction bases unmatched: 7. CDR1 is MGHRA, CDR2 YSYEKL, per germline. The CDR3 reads CASSQVNRDRGGYTF. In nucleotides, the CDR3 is TGCGCCAGCAGCCAAGTTAACCGGGACAGGGGCGGCTACACCTTC.

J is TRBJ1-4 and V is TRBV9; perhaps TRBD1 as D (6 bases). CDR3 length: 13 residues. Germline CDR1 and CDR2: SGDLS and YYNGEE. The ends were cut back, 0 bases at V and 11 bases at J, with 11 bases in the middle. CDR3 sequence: CASSVEDRGKLFF. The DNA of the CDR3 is TGTGCCAGCAGCGTAGAGGACAGAGGGAAACTGTTTTTT.

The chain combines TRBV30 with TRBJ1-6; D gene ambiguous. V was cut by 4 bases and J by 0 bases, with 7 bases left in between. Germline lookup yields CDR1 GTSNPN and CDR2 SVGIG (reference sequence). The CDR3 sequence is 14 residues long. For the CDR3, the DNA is TGTGCCTGGAATGGTGGCTCCTATAATTCACCCCTCCACTTT. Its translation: CAWNGGSYNSPLHF.